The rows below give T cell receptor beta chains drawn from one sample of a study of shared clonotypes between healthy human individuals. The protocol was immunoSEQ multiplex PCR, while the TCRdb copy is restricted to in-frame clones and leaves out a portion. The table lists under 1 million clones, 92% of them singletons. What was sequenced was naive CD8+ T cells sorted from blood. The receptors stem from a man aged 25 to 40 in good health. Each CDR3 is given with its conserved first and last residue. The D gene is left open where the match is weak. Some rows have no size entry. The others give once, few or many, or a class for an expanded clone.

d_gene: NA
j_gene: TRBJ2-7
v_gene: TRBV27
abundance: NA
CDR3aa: CASSLAGRSYEQYF
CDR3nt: TGTGCCAGCAGTTTGGCAGGGCGCTCCTACGAGCAGTACTTC

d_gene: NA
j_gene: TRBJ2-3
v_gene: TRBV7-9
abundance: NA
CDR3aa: CASTTLSAATDTQYF
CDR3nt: TGTGCCAGCACCACCCTTAGCGCTGCCACAGATACGCAGTATTTT

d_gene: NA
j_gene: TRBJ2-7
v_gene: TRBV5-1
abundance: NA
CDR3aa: CASARQGREQYF
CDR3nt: TGCGCCAGCGCCCGGCAGGGCCGCGAGCAGTACTTC

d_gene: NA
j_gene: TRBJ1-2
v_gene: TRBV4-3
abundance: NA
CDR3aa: CASSQKQGVDGYTF
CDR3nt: TGCGCCAGCAGCCAAAAACAGGGAGTCGATGGCTACACCTTC

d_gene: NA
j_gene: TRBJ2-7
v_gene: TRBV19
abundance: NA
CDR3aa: CASSIRIFSYEQYF
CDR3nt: TGTGCCAGTAGTATCAGGATATTCTCCTACGAGCAGTACTTC

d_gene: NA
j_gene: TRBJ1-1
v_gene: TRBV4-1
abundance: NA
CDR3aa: CASSQAGRGLMNTEAFF
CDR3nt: TGCGCCAGCAGCCAAGCGGGCAGGGGCCTCATGAACACTGAAGCTTTCTTT

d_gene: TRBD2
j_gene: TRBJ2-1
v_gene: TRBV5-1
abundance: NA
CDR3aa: CASSFSGTLSYNEQFF
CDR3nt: TGCGCCAGCAGCTTCAGCGGGACCCTCTCCTACAATGAGCAGTTCTTC

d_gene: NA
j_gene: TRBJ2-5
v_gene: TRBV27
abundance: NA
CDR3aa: CASSRLGGQETQYF
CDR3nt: TGTGCCAGCAGTCGACTGGGCGGTCAAGAGACCCAGTACTTC

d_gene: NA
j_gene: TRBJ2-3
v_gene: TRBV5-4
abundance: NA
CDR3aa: CASSFTAHKTSGTDTQYF
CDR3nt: TGTGCCAGCAGCTTCACGGCTCACAAAACGTCCGGAACAGATACGCAGTATTTT

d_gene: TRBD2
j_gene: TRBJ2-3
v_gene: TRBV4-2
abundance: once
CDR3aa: CASSRGLAPDTQYF
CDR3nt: TGTGCCAGCAGCCGTGGACTAGCGCCAGATACGCAGTATTTT

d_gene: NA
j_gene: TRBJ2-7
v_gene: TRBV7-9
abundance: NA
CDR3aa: CASSFRDTLRDEQYF
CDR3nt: TGTGCCAGCAGCTTCCGGGACACCCTTAGGGACGAGCAGTACTTC